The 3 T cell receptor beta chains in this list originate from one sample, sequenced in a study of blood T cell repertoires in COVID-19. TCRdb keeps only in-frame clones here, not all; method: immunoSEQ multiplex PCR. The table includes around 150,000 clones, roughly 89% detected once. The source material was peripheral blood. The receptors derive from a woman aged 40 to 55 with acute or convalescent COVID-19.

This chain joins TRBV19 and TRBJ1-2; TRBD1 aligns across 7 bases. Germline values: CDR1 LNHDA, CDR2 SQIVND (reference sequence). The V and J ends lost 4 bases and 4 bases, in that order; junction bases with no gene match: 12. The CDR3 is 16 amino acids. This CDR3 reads CASSTTQGRKGYGYTF. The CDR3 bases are TGTGCCAGTAGTACTACACAGGGGAGGAAGGGCTATGGCTACACCTTC. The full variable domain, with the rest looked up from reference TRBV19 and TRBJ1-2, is DGGITQSPKYLFRKEGQNVTLSCEQNLNHDAMYWYRQDPGQGLRLIYYSQIVNDFQKGDIAEGYSVSREKKESFPLTVTSAQKNPTAFYLCASSTTQGRKGYGYTFGSGTRLTVV.

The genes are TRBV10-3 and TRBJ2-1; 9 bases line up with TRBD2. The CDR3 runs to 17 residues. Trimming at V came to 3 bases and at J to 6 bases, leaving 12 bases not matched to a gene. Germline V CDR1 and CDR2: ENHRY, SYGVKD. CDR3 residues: CAISEGGGRAGGNEQFF. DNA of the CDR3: TGTGCCATCAGTGAAGGAGGCGGGAGGGCCGGTGGCAATGAGCAGTTCTTC.

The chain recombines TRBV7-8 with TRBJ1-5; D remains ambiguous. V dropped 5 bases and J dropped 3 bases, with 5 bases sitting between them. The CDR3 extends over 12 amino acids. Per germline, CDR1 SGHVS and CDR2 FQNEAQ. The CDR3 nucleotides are TGTGCCAGCAGCCCCCACAATCAGCCCCAGCATTTT. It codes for CASSPHNQPQHF. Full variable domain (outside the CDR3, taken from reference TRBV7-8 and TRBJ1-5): GAGVSQSPRYKVAKRGQDVALRCDPISGHVSLFWYQQALGQGPEFLTYFQNEAQLDKSGLPSDRFFAERPEGSVSTLKIQRTQQEDSAVYLCASSPHNQPQHFGDGTRLSIL.